The 17 T cell receptor beta chains given below trace back to one sample, sequenced in a study of T cell repertoires in cytomegalovirus infection. From the reads, TCRdb called clonotypes with MiXCR, one entry per CDR3 protein. This sample has fewer than 300,000 distinct CDR3 sequences, with roughly 25% found just once. The specimen sequenced was PBMCs. These receptors were obtained from a human donor in good health (CMV status not recorded). Some clones in this sample may be carry-over from other donors' samples.

In its sample, this clonotype was seen many times. The chain combines TRBV12-5 with TRBJ2-1; D is perhaps TRBD1 (5 bases). Germline V gene sequence: CDR1 LGHNT, CDR2 FRNRAP. V lost 9 bases to trimming and J lost 2 bases, with 11 bases between them. The CDR3 extends over 13 amino acids. The CDR3 nucleotides are TGTGCTAGCTTGGAGACAGCCTACAATGAGCAGTTCTTC. Residues: CASLETAYNEQFF.

The table lists this clonotype with many counts. This sequence joins TRBV7-2 and TRBJ2-1; 9 nucleotides align to TRBD2. Germline V lookup: CDR1 SGHTA, CDR2 FQGNSA. V dropped 1 base and J dropped 15; count of bases not matched to a gene: 10. The CDR3 runs to 14 residues. The CDR3 loop reads CASSLEGGRGGGFF. In nucleotides, the CDR3 is TGTGCCAGCAGCTTAGAGGGCGGGCGGGGGGGTGGGTTCTTC.

The chain carries TRBV24-1 and TRBJ2-5, with D possibly matching TRBD1 (5 bases). Trimming removed 4 bases at V and 4 bases at J, with 6 bases between. The CDR3 has 12 residues. The germline gives CDR1 KGHDR, CDR2 SFDVKD. In nucleotides, the CDR3 is TGTGCCACCAGTGAAGGGGCAGAGACCCAGTACTTC. Its protein product is CATSEGAETQYF.

This clonotype came up many times. The V and J genes are TRBV28 and TRBJ1-5; D not certain. V was clipped by 8 bases and J by 4 bases, with 3 bases between them. The CDR3 length is 10 residues. CDR1 and CDR2 from the germline V gene are MDHEN and SYDVKM. CDR3 coding DNA: TGTGCCAGCGGTAATCAGCCCCAGCATTTT. Translated, it gives CASGNQPQHF.

This clonotype occurred a few times. The chain uses TRBV5-1 and TRBJ2-3; 14 bases match TRBD2. The CDR3 spans 15 residues. The V gene's germline CDR1 is SGHRS and CDR2 YFSETQ. Germline trimming cut 4 bases from V and 5 bases from J; bases unmatched to any gene: 3. The CDR3 coding sequence is TGCGCCAGCAGCCTAGGGACTAGCGGGGGAGATACGCAGTATTTT. Residues: CASSLGTSGGDTQYF. Full variable domain (outside the CDR3, taken from reference TRBV5-1 and TRBJ2-3): KAGVTQTPRYLIKTRGQQVTLSCSPISGHRSVSWYQQTPGQGLQFLFEYFSETQRNKGNFPGRFSGRQFSNSRSEMNVSTLELGDSALYLCASSLGTSGGDTQYFGPGTRLTVL.

This chain links TRBV10-2 with TRBJ2-7; 9 bases map to TRBD2. Trimming at V came to 6 bases and at J to 1 base, leaving 4 bases not matched to a gene. From germline, CDR1 is WSHSY and CDR2 SAAADI. The length of the CDR3 is 14 residues. For the CDR3, the DNA is TGCGCCAGCAGGTGGGCGGGAGGGTCCTACGAGCAGTACTTC. This translates into CASRWAGGSYEQYF.

This clonotype has more than one count but fewer than ten. The chain uses TRBV10-3 and TRBJ2-1; 10 bases line up with TRBD2. This CDR3 is built from 13 residues. The germline CDR1 and CDR2 sequences are ENHRY and SYGVKD. Unmatched junction bases numbered 8, after V lost 10 bases and J lost 8 bases. The CDR3 protein is CATSGRAPHEQFF. In nucleotides, the CDR3 is TGTGCCACCAGCGGGAGGGCCCCCCATGAGCAGTTCTTC.

Many counts were recorded for this clonotype. The rearrangement joins TRBV7-9 to TRBJ2-3, with D perhaps matching TRBD2 (6 bases). V lost 6 bases and J 4 bases, leaving 14 bases between the germline ends. The CDR3 is made up of 14 amino acids. CDR1 is SEHNR and CDR2 is FQNEAQ in the germline V gene (reference sequence). CDR3 coding DNA: TGTGCCAGCAGTTCGGGACTCCCCCCAGATACGCAGTATTTT. Translation gives CASSSGLPPDTQYF.

This clonotype appeared many times. The CDR3 sequence is CASSRTVAERRGELFF. The CDR3, as DNA: TGTGCCAGCAGCAGGACGGTAGCGGAACGGCGGGGGGAGCTGTTTTTT. The genes are TRBV7-2 and TRBJ2-2; maybe TRBD2 (6 bases). CDR1 and CDR2 from the germline V gene are SGHTA and FQGNSA. V lost 5 bases, J lost 8 bases, and 21 bases lay in between. This CDR3 is 16 amino acids long.

V is TRBV5-1 and J is TRBJ1-3, with TRBD1 matching over 8 bases. This CDR3 is 15 amino acids long. CDR1 SGHRS and CDR2 YFSETQ come from the germline V gene. The V gene end was trimmed by 5 bases and the J gene end by 2 bases; junction bases not matched to a gene: 6. The CDR3 nucleotides are TGCGCCAGCAGGACAGGGGAAAGTCCTGGAAACACCATATATTTT. Its translation is CASRTGESPGNTIYF.

The genes are TRBV29-1 and TRBJ2-1, with D unresolved. The CDR3 has 12 amino acids. Germline V gives CDR1 SQVTM, CDR2 ANQGSEA. The V end lost 6 bases, the J end lost 7 bases, and 13 bases lay between the germline ends. The chain's CDR3 is CSVTFTPNEQFF. As DNA, the CDR3 is TGCAGCGTCACTTTTACTCCGAATGAGCAGTTCTTC.

This clonotype was observed many times. The V gene is TRBV7-2, the J gene TRBJ2-1; D might be TRBD2 (5 bases). CDR3 length: 15 amino acids. Trimming removed 0 bases from V and 4 bases from J, with 10 bases in between. Germline CDR1 SGHTA, CDR2 FQGNSA. The CDR3 region is CASSLALERYNEQFF. The CDR3 DNA reads TGTGCCAGCAGCTTAGCTTTGGAGCGGTACAATGAGCAGTTCTTC.

This clonotype was found many times. V and J are TRBV12-3 or TRBV12-4 and TRBJ2-5; D uncertain. The V end was cut by 6 bases, the J end by 2 bases, with 7 bases between. CDR3 length: 12 amino acids. CDR3: CASSYTQETQYF. Written as DNA, the CDR3 is TGTGCCAGCAGCTATACACAAGAGACCCAGTACTTC.

This clonotype has more than one count but fewer than ten. The chain recombines TRBV20-1 with TRBJ2-1; 9 bases map to TRBD2. Trimming took 6 bases from V and 1 from J; bases not matched to a gene: 13. This CDR3 is 17 amino acids long. In germline, CDR1 is DFQATT, CDR2 SNEGSKA (reference sequence). CDR3 nucleotides: TGCAGTGCCCTAAGCGGGGGTAGCGGGAGATCCTACAATGAGCAGTTCTTC. It encodes CSALSGGSGRSYNEQFF.

This clonotype occurred many times. The rearrangement links TRBV7-2 to TRBJ1-1; D possibly corresponds to TRBD1 (5 bases). Germline CDR1 is SGHTA and CDR2 is FQGNSA. CDR3 length: 15 amino acids. V lost 4 bases, J lost 1 base, and 13 bases lay in between. CDR3 region: CASSWRQTANTEAFF. The CDR3 coding sequence is TGTGCCAGCAGCTGGAGACAGACAGCGAACACTGAAGCTTTCTTT.

The table lists this clonotype with a few counts. The rearrangement links TRBV6-2 or TRBV6-3 to TRBJ1-2; D is possibly TRBD1 (6 bases). The CDR3 totals 15 residues. V lost 3 bases and J lost 4, with 15 bases in between. Germline CDR1 is MNHEY and CDR2 is SVGEGT. For the CDR3, the DNA is TGTGCCAGCAGTTATGGAACGGGGGGCGCCTATGGCTACACCTTC. Residues: CASSYGTGGAYGYTF.

Relative to its sample, this clonotype is medium-sized. This chain joins TRBV28 and TRBJ2-1, with D tentatively TRBD1 (6 bases). Germline V gives CDR1 MDHEN, CDR2 SYDVKM. Trimming pared 4 bases from V and 7 bases from J, leaving 20 bases between. The CDR3 has 16 amino acids. CDR3 DNA sequence: TGTGCCAGCAGTTCCCTGGGGCAGGGGCGAGGTAATGAGCAGTTCTTC. Amino acids: CASSSLGQGRGNEQFF.